This TCR beta chain was found in a study of blood T cell repertoires in COVID-19. Whole-study context: Sites in the United States, Italy and Spain provided acute and convalescent COVID-19 samples.

Per the germline V gene, CDR1 is MGHDK and CDR2 is SYGVNS. The CDR3 has 14 residues. Trimming removed 4 bases from V and 1 base from J; junction bases left unmatched: 3. This clone has more than one count but fewer than ten. Under the authors' procedure: How many nucleated cells were present was estimated from reference gene primer amplification. Produced via immunoSEQ multiplex PCR; TCRdb's table is partial and in-frame only. The DNA gave D and trimming, while V, J and clone size come from that table. The table lists about 30,000 clones, 86% of them singletons, with roughly 24% in the top ten. Sequencing was carried out using peripheral blood. The sequence was collected from a human donor with active COVID-19. The donor label of this sample is uncertain. The rearrangement joins TRBV25-1 to TRBJ2-5; TRBD1 agrees at 7 bases. CDR3 sequence reads: CASSGWDSQETQYF. The DNA for the CDR3 is TGTGCCAGCAGTGGATGGGACAGCCAAGAGACCCAGTACTTC.